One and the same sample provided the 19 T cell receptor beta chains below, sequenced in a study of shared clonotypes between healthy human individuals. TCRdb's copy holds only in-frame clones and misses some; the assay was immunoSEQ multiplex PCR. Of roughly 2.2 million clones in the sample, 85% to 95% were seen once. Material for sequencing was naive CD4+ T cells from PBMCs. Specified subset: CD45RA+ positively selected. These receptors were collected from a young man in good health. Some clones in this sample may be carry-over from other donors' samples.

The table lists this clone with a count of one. The CDR3 coding sequence is TGTGCCAGCTCACGGGGACTAGCGGACTACGAGCAGTACTTC. This gives the protein CASSRGLADYEQYF. The chain joins TRBV18 to TRBJ2-7, with TRBD2 identical over 11 bases. J lost 3 bases, V lost 4 bases, and 2 bases had no gene match. Germline assignment: CDR1 KGHSH and CDR2 LQKENI. CDR3 length equals 14 residues.

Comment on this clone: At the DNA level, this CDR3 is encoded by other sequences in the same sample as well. CDR3 residues: CASSSTYEQYF. CDR3 coding DNA: TGTGCCAGCAGCTCAACATACGAGCAGTACTTC. The chain joins TRBV7-2 to TRBJ2-7; D gene uncertain. This CDR3 is 11 amino acids long. CDR1 is SGHTA, CDR2 FQGNSA, per germline. V lost 4 bases to trimming and J lost 4 bases, with 5 bases between them.

The CDR3 region is CASRKGDGTEAFF. In DNA form, the CDR3 reads TGCGCCAGCAGAAAAGGGGACGGGACTGAAGCTTTCTTT. The gene calls are TRBV5-1 and TRBJ1-1; a weak D match, TRBD1 (5 bases). The CDR3 is 13 amino acids. In germline, CDR1 is SGHRS, CDR2 YFSETQ. The germline V and J ends were trimmed by 5 bases and 5 bases, with 13 bases remaining between them. The full variable domain, completed using reference TRBV5-1 and TRBJ1-1, is KAGVTQTPRYLIKTRGQQVTLSCSPISGHRSVSWYQQTPGQGLQFLFEYFSETQRNKGNFPGRFSGRQFSNSRSEMNVSTLELGDSALYLCASRKGDGTEAFFGQGTRLTVV.

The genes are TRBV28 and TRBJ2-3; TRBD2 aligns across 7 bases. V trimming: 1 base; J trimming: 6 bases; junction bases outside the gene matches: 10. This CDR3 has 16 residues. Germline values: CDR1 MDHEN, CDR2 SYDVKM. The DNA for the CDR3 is TGTGCCAGCAGTTTATCTAGCGGAGGCTCCCCGGATACGCAGTATTTT. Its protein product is CASSLSSGGSPDTQYF.

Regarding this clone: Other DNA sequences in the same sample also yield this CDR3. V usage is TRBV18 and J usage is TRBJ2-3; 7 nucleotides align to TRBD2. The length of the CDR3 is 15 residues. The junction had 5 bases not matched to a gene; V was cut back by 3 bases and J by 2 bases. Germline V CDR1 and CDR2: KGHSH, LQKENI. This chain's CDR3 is CASSPSGTTTDTQYF. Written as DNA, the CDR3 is TGTGCCAGCTCACCTTCCGGGACTACCACAGATACGCAGTATTTT.

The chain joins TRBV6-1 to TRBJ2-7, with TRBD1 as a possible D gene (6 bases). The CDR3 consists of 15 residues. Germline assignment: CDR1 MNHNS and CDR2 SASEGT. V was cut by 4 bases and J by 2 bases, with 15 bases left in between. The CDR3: CASSVEGTKAYEQYF. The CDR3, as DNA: TGTGCCAGCAGTGTCGAAGGGACAAAAGCCTACGAGCAGTACTTC.

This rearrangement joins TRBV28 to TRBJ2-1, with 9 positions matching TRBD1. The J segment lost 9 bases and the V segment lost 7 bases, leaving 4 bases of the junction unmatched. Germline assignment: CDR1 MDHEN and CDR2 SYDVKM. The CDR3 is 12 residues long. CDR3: CASTGQGSEQFF. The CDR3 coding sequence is TGTGCCAGCACCGGACAGGGGAGTGAGCAGTTCTTC.

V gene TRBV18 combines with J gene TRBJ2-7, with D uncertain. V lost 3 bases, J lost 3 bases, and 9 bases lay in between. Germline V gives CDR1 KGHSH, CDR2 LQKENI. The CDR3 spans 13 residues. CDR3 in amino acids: CASSPVRHYEQYF. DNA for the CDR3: TGTGCCAGCTCACCGGTACGGCACTACGAGCAGTACTTC.

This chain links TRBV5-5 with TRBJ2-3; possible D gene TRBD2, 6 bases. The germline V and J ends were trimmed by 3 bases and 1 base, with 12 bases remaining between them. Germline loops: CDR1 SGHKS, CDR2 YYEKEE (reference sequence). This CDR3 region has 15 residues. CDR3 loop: CASSSRLEGTDTQYF. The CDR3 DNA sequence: TGTGCCAGCAGCTCGAGACTAGAGGGCACAGATACGCAGTATTTT. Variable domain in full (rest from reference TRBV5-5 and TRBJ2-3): DAGVTQSPTHLIKTRGQQVTLRCSPISGHKSVSWYQQVLGQGPQFIFQYYEKEERGRGNFPDRFSARQFPNYSSELNVNALLLGDSALYLCASSSRLEGTDTQYFGPGTRLTVL.

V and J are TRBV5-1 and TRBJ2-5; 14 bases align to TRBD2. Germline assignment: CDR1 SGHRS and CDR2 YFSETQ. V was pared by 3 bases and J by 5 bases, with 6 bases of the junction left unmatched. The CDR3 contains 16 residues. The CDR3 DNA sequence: TGCGCCAGCAGCTCAGGGACTAGCGGGAGTACGGAGACCCAGTACTTC. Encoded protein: CASSSGTSGSTETQYF.

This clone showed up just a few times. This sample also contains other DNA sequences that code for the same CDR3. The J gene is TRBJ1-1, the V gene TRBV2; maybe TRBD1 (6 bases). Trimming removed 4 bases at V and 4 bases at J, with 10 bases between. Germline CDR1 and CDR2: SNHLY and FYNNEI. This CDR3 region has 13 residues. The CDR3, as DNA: TGTGCCAGCAGTGTACAGGGCGGCACTGAAGCTTTCTTT. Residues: CASSVQGGTEAFF.

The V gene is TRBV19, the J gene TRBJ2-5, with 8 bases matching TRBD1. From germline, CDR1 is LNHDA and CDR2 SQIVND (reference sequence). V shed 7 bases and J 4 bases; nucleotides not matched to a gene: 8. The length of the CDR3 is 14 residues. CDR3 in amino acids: CASTRGQGGETQYF. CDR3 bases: TGTGCCAGTACCCGAGGACAGGGTGGAGAGACCCAGTACTTC.

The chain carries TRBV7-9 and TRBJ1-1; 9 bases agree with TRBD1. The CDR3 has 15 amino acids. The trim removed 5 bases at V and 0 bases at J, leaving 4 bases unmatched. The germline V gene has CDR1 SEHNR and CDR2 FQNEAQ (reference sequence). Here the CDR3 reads CASSMWTGVNTEAFF. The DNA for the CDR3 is TGTGCCAGCAGCATGTGGACAGGGGTGAACACTGAAGCTTTCTTT.

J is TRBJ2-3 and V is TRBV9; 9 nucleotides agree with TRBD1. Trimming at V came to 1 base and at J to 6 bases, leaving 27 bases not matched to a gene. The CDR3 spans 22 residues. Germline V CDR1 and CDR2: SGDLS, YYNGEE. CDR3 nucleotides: TGTGCCAGCAGCGTACGGACAGGGGAGAGTTGGAGTAGAGGGCGCCGGACGGATACGCAGTATTTT. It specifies CASSVRTGESWSRGRRTDTQYF.

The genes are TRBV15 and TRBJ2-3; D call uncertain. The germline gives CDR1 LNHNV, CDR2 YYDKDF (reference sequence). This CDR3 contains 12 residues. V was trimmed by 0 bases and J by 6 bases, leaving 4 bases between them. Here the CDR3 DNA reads TGTGCCACCAGCAGAGATTTCGATACGCAGTATTTT. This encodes CATSRDFDTQYF.

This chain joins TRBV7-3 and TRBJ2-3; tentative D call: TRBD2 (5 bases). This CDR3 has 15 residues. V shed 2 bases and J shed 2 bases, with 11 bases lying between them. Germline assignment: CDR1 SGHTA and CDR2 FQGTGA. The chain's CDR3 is CASSLEGWDTDTQYF. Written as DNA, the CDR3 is TGTGCCAGCAGCTTAGAGGGTTGGGACACAGATACGCAGTATTTT.

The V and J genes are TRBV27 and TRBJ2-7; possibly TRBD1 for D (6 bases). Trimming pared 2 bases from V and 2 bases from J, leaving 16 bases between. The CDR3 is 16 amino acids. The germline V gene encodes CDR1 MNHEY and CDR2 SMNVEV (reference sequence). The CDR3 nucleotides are TGTGCCAGCAGTTTACAGTTTGGGGGCCAACCCTACGAGCAGTACTTC. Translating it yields CASSLQFGGQPYEQYF.

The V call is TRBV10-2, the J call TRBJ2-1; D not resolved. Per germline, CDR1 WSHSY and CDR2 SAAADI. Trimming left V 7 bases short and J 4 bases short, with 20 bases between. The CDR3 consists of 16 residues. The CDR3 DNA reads TGCGCCAGCATCGGATTCGAGACAAGACCTTACAATGAGCAGTTCTTC. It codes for CASIGFETRPYNEQFF.

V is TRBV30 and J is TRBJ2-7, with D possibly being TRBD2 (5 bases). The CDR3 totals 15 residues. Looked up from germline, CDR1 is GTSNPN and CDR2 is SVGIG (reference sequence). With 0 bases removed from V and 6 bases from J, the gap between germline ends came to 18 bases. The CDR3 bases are TGTGCCTGGAGTGTAGGAGGCCTATCCCTGTCCGAGCAGTACTTC. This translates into CAWSVGGLSLSEQYF.